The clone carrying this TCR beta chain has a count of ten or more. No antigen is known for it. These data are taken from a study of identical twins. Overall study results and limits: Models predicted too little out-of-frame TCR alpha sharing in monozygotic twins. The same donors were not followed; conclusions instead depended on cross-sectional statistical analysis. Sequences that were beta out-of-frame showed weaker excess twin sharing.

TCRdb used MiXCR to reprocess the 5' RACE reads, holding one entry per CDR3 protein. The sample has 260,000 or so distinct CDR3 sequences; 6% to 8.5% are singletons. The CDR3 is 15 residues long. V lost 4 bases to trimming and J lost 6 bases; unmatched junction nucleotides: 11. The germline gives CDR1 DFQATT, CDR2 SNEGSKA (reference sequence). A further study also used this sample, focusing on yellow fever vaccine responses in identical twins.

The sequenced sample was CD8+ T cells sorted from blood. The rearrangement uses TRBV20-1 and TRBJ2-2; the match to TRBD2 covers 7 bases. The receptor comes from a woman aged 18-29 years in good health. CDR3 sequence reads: CSAKSATSDAGELFF. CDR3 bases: TGCAGTGCTAAGTCCGCAACTAGCGACGCCGGGGAGCTGTTTTTT.